These 24 T cell receptor beta chains came from one sample sequenced in a study of shared clonotypes between healthy human individuals. The method was immunoSEQ multiplex PCR; TCRdb's version includes in-frame clones alone and lacks a portion of them. The sample includes under 1 million clones, around 96% of them seen just once. Terminally differentiated effector memory CD45RA+ cells were left out of the naive CD8 fraction, which was CD45RO-negative and positively selected for CCR7. The sequenced material came from naive CD8+ T cells sorted from blood. The origin of the receptors is a man aged 30 to 39 in good health.

The rearrangement links TRBV11-2 to TRBJ2-4; TRBD2 might be the D (6 bases). This CDR3 comprises 13 residues. The ends were cut back, 8 bases at V and 6 bases at J, with 14 bases in the middle. CDR1 and CDR2 (germline): SGHAT, FQNNGV. Here the CDR3 reads CASGLGGRNIQYF. The CDR3 nucleotides are TGTGCCAGCGGCCTTGGAGGGAGAAACATTCAGTACTTC.

The chain uses TRBV2 and TRBJ1-5, with D tentatively TRBD1 (5 bases). Deletions cut 6 bases from V and 2 bases from J, with 17 bases between. Germline V gene sequence: CDR1 SNHLY, CDR2 FYNNEI. The CDR3 consists of 16 residues. CDR3 sequence (DNA): TGTGCCAGCAGGCCAGCCCTCTTGGGGGGCAATCAGCCCCAGCATTTT. It codes for CASRPALLGGNQPQHF.

This chain joins TRBV28 and TRBJ2-3; 12 bases are shared with TRBD2. The germline V gene encodes CDR1 MDHEN and CDR2 SYDVKM. V was clipped by 4 bases and J by 2 bases; unmatched bases: 10. The CDR3 runs 18 residues. CDR3 loop: CASSSHLLAGGHTDTQYF. The CDR3 bases are TGTGCCAGCAGTTCCCACCTCCTAGCGGGAGGGCACACAGATACGCAGTATTTT.

The chain uses TRBV5-1 and TRBJ1-2; no definite D call. Trimming took 4 bases from V and 0 from J, leaving 7 bases between them. The CDR3 is 13 residues long. Germline values: CDR1 SGHRS, CDR2 YFSETQ. The CDR3 protein is CASSPDANYGYTF. As DNA, the CDR3 is TGCGCCAGCAGCCCGGATGCTAACTATGGCTACACCTTC.

In regard to this clone: Other DNA sequences from this sample encode an identical CDR3 as well. The chain recombines TRBV27 with TRBJ2-7, with 11 bases fitting TRBD1. Germline trimming cut 0 bases from V and 4 bases from J; bases unmatched to any gene: 2. CDR1 and CDR2 from the germline V gene are MNHEY and SMNVEV (reference sequence). The CDR3 covers 15 residues. The CDR3 region has the DNA TGTGCCAGCAGTTTATCCGGACAGGGGGCTTACGAGCAGTACTTC. It codes for CASSLSGQGAYEQYF.

To note about this clone: Other DNA sequences in this specimen translate into the identical CDR3. The rearrangement joins TRBV14 to TRBJ2-7; 9 positions agree with TRBD1. The CDR3 has 14 residues. CDR1 is SGHDN and CDR2 is FVKESK in the germline V gene. With 1 base clipped from V and 2 bases from J, the junction kept 0 bases outside the gene matches. The CDR3 coding sequence is TGTGCCAGCAGCCAAGGGACAGGGGCCTACGAGCAGTACTTC. This translates into CASSQGTGAYEQYF.

The V gene is TRBV7-3, the J gene TRBJ2-1, with D unresolved. Trimming took 5 bases from V and 6 from J, leaving 14 bases between them. This CDR3 comprises 14 residues. Germline V lookup: CDR1 SGHTA, CDR2 FQGTGA. The CDR3 bases are TGTGCCAGCAGCCCCAATAGTAGCCCCAATGAGCAGTTCTTC. Amino acid sequence: CASSPNSSPNEQFF.

This chain joins TRBV28 and TRBJ2-1, with 10 bases that match TRBD2. Germline V gene sequence: CDR1 MDHEN, CDR2 SYDVKM. V lost 6 bases and J lost 8; bases outside the gene matches: 10. The CDR3 has 15 residues. The CDR3, as DNA: TGTGCCAGCAGCACGCGGGTCCTAGCGGGGGATGAGCAGTTCTTC. This translates into CASSTRVLAGDEQFF.

On this clone itself: Other DNA sequences in this specimen translate into the identical CDR3. V is TRBV18 and J is TRBJ1-1; D unresolved. This CDR3 is 12 amino acids long. Looked up from germline, CDR1 is KGHSH and CDR2 is LQKENI. The V end lost 3 bases, the J end lost 0 bases, and 2 bases lay between the germline ends. CDR3: CASSPMNTEAFF. CDR3 coding DNA: TGTGCCAGCTCACCGATGAACACTGAAGCTTTCTTT.

V is TRBV7-9 and J is TRBJ2-7, with D tentatively TRBD1 (6 bases). Germline V lookup: CDR1 SEHNR, CDR2 FQNEAQ (reference sequence). The CDR3 consists of 15 residues. V was trimmed by 5 bases and J by 3 bases, leaving 17 bases between them. The CDR3: CASSPRQENFYEQYF. CDR3 nucleotides: TGTGCCAGCAGCCCGAGACAGGAAAACTTCTACGAGCAGTACTTC. The full variable domain, its missing parts supplied by reference TRBV7-9 and TRBJ2-7, is DTGVSQNPRHKITKRGQNVTFRCDPISEHNRLYWYRQTLGQGPEFLTYFQNEAQLEKSRLLSDRFSAERPKGSFSTLEIQRTEQGDSAMYLCASSPRQENFYEQYFGPGTRLTVT.

In DNA, the CDR3 is TGTGCCAGCAGTTTAGACAACTCCTACAATGAGCAGTTCTTC. The encoded protein is CASSLDNSYNEQFF. The chain uses TRBV28 and TRBJ2-1; D is undetermined. This CDR3 comprises 14 residues. Trimming shortened V by 2 bases and J by 0 bases, and 5 bases separated the two germline ends. CDR1 is MDHEN and CDR2 is SYDVKM in the germline V gene.

The chain is built from TRBV9 and TRBJ2-2, with 14 bases lining up with TRBD2. Germline CDR1 and CDR2: SGDLS and YYNGEE. V lost 3 bases and J lost 6; bases outside the gene matches: 16. The CDR3 runs 20 residues. The CDR3 region is CASSAITGTSGSKMPGELFF. The DNA for the CDR3 is TGTGCCAGCAGCGCGATAACCGGGACTAGCGGGAGTAAGATGCCCGGGGAGCTGTTTTTT.

This sequence joins TRBV18 and TRBJ1-2, with D unresolved. This CDR3 is 14 amino acids long. Per germline, CDR1 KGHSH and CDR2 LQKENI. Trimming pared 3 bases from V and 3 bases from J, leaving 11 bases between. Here the CDR3 DNA reads TGTGCCAGCTCACCTACAGACCGCTACTATGGCTACACCTTC. Residues: CASSPTDRYYGYTF.

This sequence joins TRBV10-3 and TRBJ2-4; weak D call: TRBD2 (5 bases). This CDR3 spans 13 amino acids. The V gene's germline CDR1 is ENHRY and CDR2 SYGVKD. The V and J ends lost 6 bases and 8 bases respectively, with 14 bases between them. The CDR3 bases are TGTGCCATCAGGGACTTATCTTCGGACATTCAGTACTTC. It encodes CAIRDLSSDIQYF.

The V call is TRBV7-8, the J call TRBJ2-7, with D perhaps matching TRBD2 (6 bases). Per germline, CDR1 SGHVS and CDR2 FQNEAQ. There are 15 residues in the CDR3. V lost 4 bases, J lost 4 bases, and 17 bases lay in between. The CDR3 loop reads CASSSQIGSLYEQYF. Written as DNA, the CDR3 is TGTGCCAGCAGCTCCCAAATCGGGAGTTTGTACGAGCAGTACTTC. The complete variable domain, with remaining parts taken from reference TRBV7-8 and TRBJ2-7, reads GAGVSQSPRYKVAKRGQDVALRCDPISGHVSLFWYQQALGQGPEFLTYFQNEAQLDKSGLPSDRFFAERPEGSVSTLKIQRTQQEDSAVYLCASSSQIGSLYEQYFGPGTRLTVT.

The chain carries TRBV7-9 and TRBJ1-4; D may be TRBD1 (6 bases). Germline CDR1 SEHNR, CDR2 FQNEAQ (reference sequence). Trimming stripped 5 bases from V and 0 bases from J, with 13 bases between. The CDR3 is made up of 16 amino acids. The CDR3 loop is CASSARQESTNEKLFF. CDR3 nucleotides: TGTGCCAGCAGCGCACGACAGGAGTCAACTAATGAAAAACTGTTTTTT.

The chain uses TRBV5-1 and TRBJ2-7; TRBD1 might be the D (6 bases). This CDR3 is 14 amino acids long. Between the trimmed V and J ends, which lost 0 bases and 3 bases, there was a span of 10 bases. Per the germline V gene, CDR1 is SGHRS and CDR2 is YFSETQ. CDR3 region: CASSLVQGSYEQYF. CDR3 sequence (DNA): TGCGCCAGCAGCTTGGTACAGGGTAGCTACGAGCAGTACTTC.

The J gene is TRBJ1-1, the V gene TRBV28; 7 bases are shared with TRBD1. The CDR3 is 15 residues long. V shed 3 bases and J 3 bases; nucleotides not matched to a gene: 7. Per germline, CDR1 MDHEN and CDR2 SYDVKM. Here the CDR3 reads CASSFAHRGDTEAFF. The CDR3 bases are TGTGCCAGCAGTTTTGCTCACAGGGGAGACACTGAAGCTTTCTTT.

This clone was recorded once. The gene calls are TRBV4-3 and TRBJ2-7; 10 bases line up with TRBD2. Germline-derived CDR1 and CDR2 are LGHNA and YSLEER. The CDR3 is made up of 17 amino acids. J was trimmed by 2 bases and V by 5 bases; bases with no gene match: 12. CDR3 coding DNA: TGCGCCAGCAGCGGTTCTAGCGGGAGCGTAACCCCCTACGAGCAGTACTTC. Translation gives CASSGSSGSVTPYEQYF.

The chain uses TRBV9 and TRBJ2-7; D tentatively fits TRBD1 or TRBD2 (5 bases each). Germline V CDR1 and CDR2: SGDLS, YYNGEE. CDR3 length equals 14 residues. The V gene lost 3 bases and the J gene lost 7 bases, with 17 bases spanning the gap. The CDR3 protein is CASSATGATGEQYF. CDR3 nucleotide sequence: TGTGCCAGCAGCGCCACCGGGGCCACAGGAGAGCAGTACTTC.

The gene calls are TRBV5-1 and TRBJ1-5; 9 bases are a match to TRBD1. Germline CDR1 SGHRS, CDR2 YFSETQ. The CDR3 is made up of 15 amino acids. Trimming at V came to 4 bases and at J to 4 bases, leaving 6 bases not matched to a gene. CDR3 region: CASSLTGTGNQPQHF. The CDR3, as DNA: TGCGCCAGCAGCCTAACCGGGACAGGGAATCAGCCCCAGCATTTT.

The chain couples TRBV4-1 to TRBJ2-2; D remains unclear. Germline-derived CDR1 and CDR2 are MGHRA and YSYEKL. CDR3 length: 15 residues. Trimming removed 3 bases at V and 0 bases at J, with 8 bases between. Written as DNA, the CDR3 is TGCGCCAGCAGCCAGGGTTACGCGAACACCGGGGAGCTGTTTTTT. Protein sequence: CASSQGYANTGELFF.

V is TRBV27 and J is TRBJ2-2, with a weak D call TRBD2 (5 bases). The CDR3 extends over 13 amino acids. Trimming pared 3 bases from V and 7 bases from J, leaving 9 bases between. CDR1 is MNHEY and CDR2 is SMNVEV in the germline V gene (reference sequence). The CDR3 DNA is TGTGCCAGCAGTTTCGCTCGGGGCGGGGAGCTGTTTTTT. It yields the protein CASSFARGGELFF.

The chain combines TRBV10-1 with TRBJ2-2; weak D call: TRBD2 (6 bases). Per the germline V gene, CDR1 is WNHNN and CDR2 is SYGVQD (reference sequence). V gave up 6 bases and J gave up 0 bases, with 17 bases separating them. The CDR3 consists of 17 residues. CDR3 residues: CASSPGDRFANTGELFF. DNA of the CDR3: TGCGCCAGCAGCCCGGGAGACCGGTTCGCGAACACCGGGGAGCTGTTTTTT.